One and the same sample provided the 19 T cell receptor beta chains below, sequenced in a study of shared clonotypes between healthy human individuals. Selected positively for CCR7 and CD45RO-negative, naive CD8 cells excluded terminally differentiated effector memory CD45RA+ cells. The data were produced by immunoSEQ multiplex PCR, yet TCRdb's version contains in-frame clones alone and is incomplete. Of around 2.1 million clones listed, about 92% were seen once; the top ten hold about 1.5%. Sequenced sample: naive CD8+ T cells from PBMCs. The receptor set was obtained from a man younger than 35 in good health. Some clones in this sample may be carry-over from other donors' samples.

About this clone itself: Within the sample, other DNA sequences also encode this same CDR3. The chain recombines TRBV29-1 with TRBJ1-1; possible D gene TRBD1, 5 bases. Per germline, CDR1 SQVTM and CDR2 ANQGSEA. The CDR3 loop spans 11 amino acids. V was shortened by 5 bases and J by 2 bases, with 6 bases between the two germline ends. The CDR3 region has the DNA TGCAGCGTTCAGGGAAACACTGAAGCTTTCTTT. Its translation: CSVQGNTEAFF.

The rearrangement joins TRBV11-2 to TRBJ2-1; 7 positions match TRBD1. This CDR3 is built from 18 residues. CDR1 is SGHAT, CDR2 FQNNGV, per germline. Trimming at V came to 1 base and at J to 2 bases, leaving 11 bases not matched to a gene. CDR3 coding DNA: TGTGCCAGCAGCTTAGTCTACAGGGGATTGGGCCCCTACAATGAGCAGTTCTTC. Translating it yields CASSLVYRGLGPYNEQFF.

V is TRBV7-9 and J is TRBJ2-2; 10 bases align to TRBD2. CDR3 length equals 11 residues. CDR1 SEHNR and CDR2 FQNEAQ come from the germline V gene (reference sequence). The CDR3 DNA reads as TGTGGAGCGGGAGGGTCCGGGGAGCTGTTTTTT. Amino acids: CGAGGSGELFF.

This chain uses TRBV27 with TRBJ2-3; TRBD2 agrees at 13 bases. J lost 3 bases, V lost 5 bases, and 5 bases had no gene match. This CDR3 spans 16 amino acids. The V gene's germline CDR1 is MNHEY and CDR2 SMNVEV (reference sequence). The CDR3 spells CASSPLTSGGTDTQYF. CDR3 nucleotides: TGTGCCAGCAGTCCCCTGACTAGCGGGGGGACAGATACGCAGTATTTT.

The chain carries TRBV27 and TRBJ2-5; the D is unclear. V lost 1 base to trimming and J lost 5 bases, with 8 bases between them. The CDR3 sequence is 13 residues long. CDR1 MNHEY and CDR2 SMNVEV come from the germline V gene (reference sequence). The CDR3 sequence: CASSLYPWETQYF. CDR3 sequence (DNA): TGTGCCAGCAGTTTATACCCGTGGGAGACCCAGTACTTC.

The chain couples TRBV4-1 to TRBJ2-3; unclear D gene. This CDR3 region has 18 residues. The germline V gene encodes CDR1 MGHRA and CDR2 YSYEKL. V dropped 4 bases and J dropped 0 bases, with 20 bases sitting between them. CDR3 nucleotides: TGCGCCAGCAGCCTCCTGCCCTATTATTCCCTTAGCACAGATACGCAGTATTTT. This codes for CASSLLPYYSLSTDTQYF.

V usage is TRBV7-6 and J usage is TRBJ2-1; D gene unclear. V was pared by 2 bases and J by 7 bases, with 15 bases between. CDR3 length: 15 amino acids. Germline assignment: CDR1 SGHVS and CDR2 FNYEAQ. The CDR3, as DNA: TGTGCCAGCAGCTTAATCACGACGGCTTCTAATGAGCAGTTCTTC. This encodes CASSLITTASNEQFF.

The CDR3 region is CASSLSPARSSYEQYF. For the CDR3, the DNA is TGTGCCAGCAGTTTATCTCCAGCGAGAAGCTCCTACGAGCAGTACTTC. The rearrangement links TRBV27 to TRBJ2-7; D gene unclear. There are 16 residues in the CDR3. CDR1 and CDR2 from the germline V gene are MNHEY and SMNVEV (reference sequence). Trimming cost V 0 bases and J 0 bases, with 12 bases left between them.

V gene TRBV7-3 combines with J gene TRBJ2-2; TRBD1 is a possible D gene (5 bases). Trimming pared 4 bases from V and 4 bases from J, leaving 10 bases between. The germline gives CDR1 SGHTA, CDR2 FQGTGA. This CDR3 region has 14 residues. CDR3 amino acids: CASSSWGGTGELFF. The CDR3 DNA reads TGTGCCAGCAGCTCGTGGGGCGGCACCGGGGAGCTGTTTTTT.

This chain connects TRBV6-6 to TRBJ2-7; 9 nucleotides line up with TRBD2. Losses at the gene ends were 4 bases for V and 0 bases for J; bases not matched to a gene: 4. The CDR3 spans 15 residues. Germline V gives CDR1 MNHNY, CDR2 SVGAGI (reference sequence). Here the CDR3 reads CASSFSGSSSYEQYF. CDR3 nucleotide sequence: TGTGCCAGCAGTTTTAGCGGGAGCTCCTCCTACGAGCAGTACTTC.

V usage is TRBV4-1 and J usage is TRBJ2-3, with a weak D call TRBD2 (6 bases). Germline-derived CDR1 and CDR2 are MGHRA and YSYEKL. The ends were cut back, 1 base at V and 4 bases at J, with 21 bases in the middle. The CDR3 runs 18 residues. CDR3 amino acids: CASSQVERRVRVPDTQYF. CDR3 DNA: TGCGCCAGCAGCCAAGTGGAGCGGAGGGTTAGGGTCCCAGATACGCAGTATTTT.

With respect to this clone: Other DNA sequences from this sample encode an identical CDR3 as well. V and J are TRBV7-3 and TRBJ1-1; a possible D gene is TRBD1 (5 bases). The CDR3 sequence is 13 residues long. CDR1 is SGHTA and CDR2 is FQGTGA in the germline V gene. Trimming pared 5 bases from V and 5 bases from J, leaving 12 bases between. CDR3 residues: CASSPPGGTEAFF. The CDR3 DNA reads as TGTGCCAGCAGCCCTCCGGGGGGGACTGAAGCTTTCTTT.

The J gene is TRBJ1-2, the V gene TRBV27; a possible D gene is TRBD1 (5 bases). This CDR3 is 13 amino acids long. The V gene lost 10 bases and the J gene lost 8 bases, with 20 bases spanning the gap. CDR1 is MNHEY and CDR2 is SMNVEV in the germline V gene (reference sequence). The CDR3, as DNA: TGTGCCACGGGAGGGGCAGAACGTAGGGGCTACACCTTC. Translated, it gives CATGGAERRGYTF.

CDR3 protein: CASSQDLTSGAYNEQFF. The CDR3 bases are TGTGCCAGCAGCCAAGATCTAACTAGCGGAGCCTACAATGAGCAGTTCTTC. The gene calls are TRBV14 and TRBJ2-1; 8 positions agree with TRBD2. The CDR3 covers 17 residues. Unmatched junction bases numbered 6, after V lost 0 bases and J lost 2 bases. Germline loops: CDR1 SGHDN, CDR2 FVKESK.

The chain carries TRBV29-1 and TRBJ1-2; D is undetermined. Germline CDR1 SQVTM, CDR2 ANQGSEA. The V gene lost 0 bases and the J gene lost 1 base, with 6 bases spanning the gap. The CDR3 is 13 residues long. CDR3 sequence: CSVEDLHNYGYTF. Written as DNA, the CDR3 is TGCAGCGTTGAAGATCTACATAACTATGGCTACACCTTC. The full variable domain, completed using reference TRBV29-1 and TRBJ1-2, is SAVISQKPSRDICQRGTSLTIQCQVDSQVTMMFWYRQQPGQSLTLIATANQGSEATYESGFVIDKFPISRPNLTFSTLTVSNMSPEDSSIYLCSVEDLHNYGYTFGSGTRLTVV.

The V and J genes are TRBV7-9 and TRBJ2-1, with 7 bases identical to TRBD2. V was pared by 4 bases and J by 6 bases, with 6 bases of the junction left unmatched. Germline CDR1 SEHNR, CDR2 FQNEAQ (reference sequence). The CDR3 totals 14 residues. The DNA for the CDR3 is TGTGCCAGCAGCTCCAGGGACTACCCCAATGAGCAGTTCTTC. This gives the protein CASSSRDYPNEQFF.

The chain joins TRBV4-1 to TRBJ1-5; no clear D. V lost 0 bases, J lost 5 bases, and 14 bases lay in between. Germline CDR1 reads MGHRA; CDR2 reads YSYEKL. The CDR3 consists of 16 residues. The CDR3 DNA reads TGCGCCAGCAGCCAAGATGCCCGCCCTGGGGATCAGCCCCAGCATTTT. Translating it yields CASSQDARPGDQPQHF.

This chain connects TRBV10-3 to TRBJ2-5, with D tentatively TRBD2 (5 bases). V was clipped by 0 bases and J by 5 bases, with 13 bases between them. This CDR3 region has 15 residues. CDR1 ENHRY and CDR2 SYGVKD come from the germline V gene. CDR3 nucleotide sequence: TGTGCCATCAGTGAGTCGAGGGTGGGTATGGAGACCCAGTACTTC. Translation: CAISESRVGMETQYF.

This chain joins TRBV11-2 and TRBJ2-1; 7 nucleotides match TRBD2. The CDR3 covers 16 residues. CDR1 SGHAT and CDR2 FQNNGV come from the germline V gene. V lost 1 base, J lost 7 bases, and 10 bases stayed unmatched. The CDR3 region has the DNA TGTGCCAGCAGCTTAGTTCTGGTCCGGGGGGTGAATGAGCAGTTCTTC. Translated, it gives CASSLVLVRGVNEQFF.